The rows below give T cell receptor beta chains drawn from one sample of a study of blood T cell repertoires in COVID-19. Measured with immunoSEQ multiplex PCR; TCRdb has only the in-frame clones, and not every one. The sample contains some 230,000 clones, 82% of which appear only once. Sequencing was carried out using peripheral blood. These receptors originate from an elderly woman with COVID-19, enrolled during active disease. CDR3s include the opening cysteine and the closing phenylalanine or tryptophan. The D gene is left open where the match is weak. Clone size is given for some rows only: seen once, a few or many times, or a class if the clone is expanded.

J gene | clone size | D gene | V gene | CDR3 DNA | CDR3 protein
TRBJ2-6 | NA | NA | TRBV5-4 | TGTGCCAGCAGCTTATCAGGGGATGGGGCCAACGTCCTGACTTTC | CASSLSGDGANVLTF
TRBJ1-1 | NA | NA | TRBV14 | TGTGCCAGCAGCCTTAGTGCGAACACTGAAGCTTTCTTT | CASSLSANTEAFF
TRBJ2-2 | NA | TRBD1 | TRBV6-6 | TGTGCCAGCAGTTACCAGACAGGGTCCGGGGAGCTGTTTTTT | CASSYQTGSGELFF
TRBJ1-5 | NA | TRBD1 | TRBV2 | TGTGCCAGCTTGGACAGGGTGGGGAAACCCCAGCATTTT | CASLDRVGKPQHF
TRBJ1-6 | NA | TRBD1 | TRBV2 | TGTGCCAGCAGTGGGGACAGGTGGGGTTCACCCCTCCACTTT | CASSGDRWGSPLHF
TRBJ1-2 | NA | TRBD1 | TRBV6-6 | TGTGCCAGCACCCCTGACGTAGGACAGGGGCGAGGCTACACCTTC | CASTPDVGQGRGYTF
TRBJ2-4 | many | NA | TRBV2 | TGTGCCAGCAGTGAAGCGGGGAGGAAGTACTTC | CASSEAGRKYF
TRBJ1-2 | NA | NA | TRBV5-6 | TGTGCCAGCAGCTTGCAGGGTTTTCCACCCCACTATGGCTACACCTTC | CASSLQGFPPHYGYTF
TRBJ1-4 | few | TRBD1 | TRBV6-1 | TGTGCCAGCAGTGAGGGACAGGGCGTTTCCTATGAAAAACTGTTTTTT | CASSEGQGVSYEKLFF
TRBJ2-1 | NA | TRBD2 | TRBV2 | TGTGCCAGCAGCGCGACTAGCGGGAGATACAATGAGCAGTTCTTC | CASSATSGRYNEQFF
TRBJ1-6 | NA | NA | TRBV7-2 | TGTGCCAGCAGCTTAGAATCCTCTAACAGAGAACTCCACTTT | CASSLESSNRELHF
TRBJ1-3 | NA | NA | TRBV23-1 | TGCGCCAGCAGCCCACCTGGGAACAGGAATTCTGGAAACACCATATATTTT | CASSPPGNRNSGNTIYF
TRBJ1-6 | NA | NA | TRBV5-1 | TGCGCCAGCAGCTTGGGGTCGACAGGCCCTAATTCACCCCTCCACTTT | CASSLGSTGPNSPLHF
TRBJ2-2 | NA | NA | TRBV7-2 | TGTGCCAGCAGCTTATCTGCGGGCACCGGGGAGCTGTTTTTT | CASSLSAGTGELFF
TRBJ1-1 | few | NA | TRBV18 | TGTGCCAGCTCTCCCCTCGACGGGTCGGGCACTGAAGCTTTCTTT | CASSPLDGSGTEAFF
TRBJ1-2 | once | NA | TRBV6-5 | TGTGCCACCAGACAGCCTTATGGCTACACCTTC | CATRQPYGYTF
TRBJ2-3 | NA | NA | TRBV10-3 | TGTGCCATCAGTGATCGAGATACGCAGTATTTT | CAISDRDTQYF
TRBJ2-3 | NA | NA | TRBV30 | TGTGCCTGGAGTGTAGGGGCGTGGGGGCGCATCACAGATACGCAGTATTTT | CAWSVGAWGRITDTQYF
TRBJ1-6 | NA | NA | TRBV11-2 | TGTGCCAGCAGCTTAGATAGTTATTCACCCCTCCACTTT | CASSLDSYSPLHF
TRBJ2-7 | NA | TRBD1 | TRBV5-1 | TGCGCCAGCAGTTTACAGGGGGGATCCTACGAGCAGTACTTC | CASSLQGGSYEQYF
TRBJ1-1 | NA | TRBD1 | TRBV7-9 | TGTGCCAGCAGCTTCAGGGGACAGGGCTACACTGAAGCTTTCTTT | CASSFRGQGYTEAFF
TRBJ2-5 | NA | NA | TRBV10-3 | TGTGCCATCAGTCCCTCCGGCGGGGCGGGGGAGACCCAGTACTTC | CAISPSGGAGETQYF
TRBJ1-3 | few | TRBD1 | TRBV7-6 | TGTGCCAGCACTGAGGGGACAGGGGAAATCGCCATATATTTT | CASTEGTGEIAIYF
TRBJ1-2 | once | NA | TRBV11-2 | TGTGCCAGCAGCTTTCAGGCTAACTATGGCTACACCTTC | CASSFQANYGYTF
TRBJ1-1 | NA | NA | TRBV2 | TGTGCCAGCAGTGAGGCCAATACAAACACTGAAGCTTTCTTT | CASSEANTNTEAFF
TRBJ1-6 | NA | NA | TRBV5-5 | TGTGCCAGCAGCCTCAAGACAGGCAGCTCCTATAATTCACCCCTCCACTTT | CASSLKTGSSYNSPLHF
TRBJ2-3 | NA | NA | TRBV5-1 | TGCGCCAGCAGCATCCGGGGGAGCACAGATACGCAGTATTTT | CASSIRGSTDTQYF
TRBJ2-5 | NA | NA | TRBV28 | TGTGCCAGCAACATGGGTAGCGGAGCCCAAGAGACCCAGTACTTC | CASNMGSGAQETQYF
TRBJ1-1 | once | NA | TRBV6-5 | TGTGCCAGCAGTTACTCCGGGGTCGCGAACACTGAAGCTTTCTTT | CASSYSGVANTEAFF
TRBJ1-4 | NA | NA | TRBV30 | TGTGCCTGGAGTGTAGTACGAACCGGAAAACTGTTTTTT | CAWSVVRTGKLFF
TRBJ2-5 | NA | NA | TRBV2 | TGTGCCAGCAGCGGGCAAGGCTCAGGGCAAGAGACCCAGTACTTC | CASSGQGSGQETQYF
TRBJ1-6 | NA | TRBD1 | TRBV7-6 | TGTGCCAGCAGCTTATCCCCTGGACAGGATAATTCACCCCTCCACTTT | CASSLSPGQDNSPLHF
TRBJ2-1 | once | TRBD1 | TRBV4-1 | TGCGCCAGCAGCCAACCAGGGACAGGGCATTACAATGAGCAGTTCTTC | CASSQPGTGHYNEQFF
TRBJ2-2 | NA | NA | TRBV29-1 | TGCAGCGTTGATAACAGAAACACCGGGGAGCTGTTTTTT | CSVDNRNTGELFF
TRBJ1-6 | NA | TRBD1 | TRBV5-1 | TGCGCCAGCAGCAAAGGGACAGGGGGATCACCCCTCCACTTT | CASSKGTGGSPLHF
TRBJ1-2 | few | TRBD1 | TRBV6-4 | TGTGCCAGCAGTCCGGGACAGGTGGGACTCTATGGCTACACCTTC | CASSPGQVGLYGYTF
TRBJ2-7 | NA | TRBD2 | TRBV5-4 | TGTGCCAGCAGCTCGGGACTAGCGGGACCCGTCTCCTCCTACGAGCAGTACTTC | CASSSGLAGPVSSYEQYF
TRBJ1-1 | few | NA | TRBV6-8 | TGTGCCAGCAGGAGGACAAACACTGAAGCTTTCTTT | CASRRTNTEAFF
TRBJ2-7 | NA | NA | TRBV12-5 | TGTGCTAGTGGGCCACGCGGCCCATTCTACGAGCAGTACTTC | CASGPRGPFYEQYF
TRBJ2-1 | NA | NA | TRBV30 | TGTGCCTGGAGGTCGAGGGTTGAGCAGTTCTTC | CAWRSRVEQFF
TRBJ1-1 | NA | NA | TRBV9 | TGTGCCAGCAGCAGAGACGGGGACACTGAAGCTTTCTTT | CASSRDGDTEAFF
TRBJ2-1 | NA | TRBD1 | TRBV5-4 | TGTGCCAGCAGCCCCACGACAGGGGGATACAATGAGCAGTTCTTC | CASSPTTGGYNEQFF
TRBJ1-5 | many | NA | TRBV28 | TGTGCCAGCAGTTTGGGGCAGGGATATAGCAATCAGCCCCAGCATTTT | CASSLGQGYSNQPQHF
TRBJ1-5 | NA | NA | TRBV6-6 | TGTGCCAGCAGTTACCCGGGTCAGCCCCAGCATTTT | CASSYPGQPQHF
TRBJ2-7 | once | TRBD1 | TRBV19 | TGTGCCAGTAGTATAGGATTCTTGGGACAGGGGAGCGAAGAGCAGTACTTC | CASSIGFLGQGSEEQYF
TRBJ2-3 | NA | NA | TRBV6-1 | TGTGCCAGCAGTGAGTGGACAGTCACAGATACGCAGTATTTT | CASSEWTVTDTQYF
TRBJ1-1 | NA | NA | TRBV5-1 | TGCGCCAGCAGCTTGATCCAGAACACTGAAGCTTTCTTT | CASSLIQNTEAFF
TRBJ2-7 | NA | NA | TRBV9 | TGTGCCAGCAGCGTAGGGGCAGGGTCCTCCTACGAGCAGTACTTC | CASSVGAGSSYEQYF
TRBJ2-2 | few | TRBD1 | TRBV5-4 | TGTGCCAGCAGCTTGGGTTGGCAGGGGGTGGCCGGGGAGCTGTTTTTT | CASSLGWQGVAGELFF
TRBJ1-3 | NA | NA | TRBV6-6 | TGTGCCAGCAGTTACTCGGGGGCTTTTGGAAACACCATATATTTT | CASSYSGAFGNTIYF
TRBJ2-7 | once | TRBD1 | TRBV5-1 | TGCGCCAGCAGCTTGGGAGGGACAGGCTACGAGCAGTACTTC | CASSLGGTGYEQYF
TRBJ1-2 | NA | TRBD1 | TRBV6-5 | TGTGCCAGCAGTCCTGACAGGGTTGTATATGGCTACACCTTC | CASSPDRVVYGYTF